This record looks at one TCR beta chain sequence and its context. In the study's own analysis: Amplification of reference gene primers provided the estimated nucleated cell counts. The assay was immunoSEQ multiplex PCR, and TCRdb's table has in-frame clones only and misses some. V and J calls and clone size are those listed in that table; D and trimming were worked out from the DNA. There are over 200,000 clones in the sample; 83% occur only once, and around 8.7% lies in the top ten. V lost 5 bases and J 6 bases, leaving 14 bases between the germline ends. CDR1 MRHNA and CDR2 SNTAGT come from the germline V gene. This CDR3 is 13 amino acids long. The entry originates in a study of blood T cell repertoires in COVID-19. About the study: The United States, Italy and Spain provided the acute and convalescent COVID-19 samples.

J is TRBJ2-7 and V is TRBV6-4, with D possibly TRBD2 on 5 matching bases. Sequencing was performed on peripheral blood. The receptor was isolated from a woman between 50 and 59 years old with acute or convalescent COVID-19. The CDR3 bases are TGTGCCAGCAGTCGCGAGGGTTTAAGCGAGCAGTACTTC. This codes for CASSREGLSEQYF.